These T cell receptor beta chains were read from a single sample in a study of T cell changes during pregnancy in multiple sclerosis. TCRdb's table, derived via immunoSEQ multiplex PCR, lists solely in-frame clones and lacks some. This repertoire shows roughly 70,000 clones, less than 90% found once; its top ten account for approximately 3.5%. The sample was peripheral blood, taken before pregnancy. The receptors originated from a female donor with multiple sclerosis, enrolled in a pregnancy study. Both conserved end residues are part of each CDR3. The order of the fields is CDR3 length, D gene, J gene, V gene, clone size, CDR3 DNA, CDR3 protein. A D gene is named only where the DNA matches it firmly. Some rows have no size entry. The others give once, few or many, or a class for an expanded clone.

>12|.|TRBJ1-2|TRBV6-1|.
TGTGCCAGCAGTGGTGGACTCTATGGCTACACCTTC
CASSGGLYGYTF
>14|.|TRBJ1-2|TRBV7-2|few
TGTGCCAGCAGACCCCAGGGGAGAATATATGGCTACACCTTC
CASRPQGRIYGYTF
>15|TRBD1|TRBJ1-1|TRBV5-1|.
TGCGCCAGCAGCTTACAGGGGAGTCGGAACACTGAAGCTTTCTTT
CASSLQGSRNTEAFF
>13|.|TRBJ1-5|TRBV10-1|.
TGCGCCAGCAGTGTAGCAGGGGTTCAGCCCCAGCATTTT
CASSVAGVQPQHF
>14|.|TRBJ1-1|TRBV6-5|.
TGTGCCAGCAGTTACTCCGGCAGGGACACTGAAGCTTTCTTT
CASSYSGRDTEAFF
>16|TRBD2|TRBJ2-3|TRBV13|.
TGTGCCAGCAGCTTAGAGAGCGGGGAGAGCACAGATACGCAGTATTTT
CASSLESGESTDTQYF
>19|.|TRBJ2-2|TRBV18|.
TGTGCCAGCTCACCACCGCTAGATCTTATTGACCACAACACCGGGGAGCTGTTTTTT
CASSPPLDLIDHNTGELFF
>16|TRBD2|TRBJ2-7|TRBV29-1|.
TGCAGCGTTGTAGCCCCTGGACTAGGCAACTCCTACGAGCAGTACTTC
CSVVAPGLGNSYEQYF
>13|TRBD2|TRBJ2-3|TRBV9|.
TGTGCCAGCAGCGGGACTAGTACGGATACGCAGTATTTT
CASSGTSTDTQYF
>16|.|TRBJ2-2|TRBV7-9|few
TGTGCCAGCACCTACCGGATGGGGCAGGGGCACGGGGAGCTGTTTTTT
CASTYRMGQGHGELFF
>15|TRBD1|TRBJ1-6|TRBV27|.
TGTGCCAGCAGTCCCCTGACAGGGTTAGGCTCACCCCTCCACTTT
CASSPLTGLGSPLHF
>15|.|TRBJ1-6|TRBV6-5|.
TGTGCCAGCAGTGGTATCAGGGGAAAAGTCTCACCCCTCCACTTT
CASSGIRGKVSPLHF
>16|.|TRBJ1-5|TRBV9|once
TGTGCCAGCAGCCGATCGGGGGTCGGGGGATCTCAGCCCCAGCATTTT
CASSRSGVGGSQPQHF
>13|.|TRBJ1-2|TRBV10-3|few
TGTGCCATCAGTGCAGACAGGAGCTATGGCTACACCTTC
CAISADRSYGYTF
>18|.|TRBJ2-7|TRBV4-2|.
TGTGCCAGCAGCCAAGACTCGAGGTACGGGGGTGGCTCCTACGAGCAGTACTTC
CASSQDSRYGGGSYEQYF
>14|.|TRBJ2-7|TRBV7-2|.
TGTGCCAGCTGCCTCCAGGGCACATCCTACGAGCAGTACTTC
CASCLQGTSYEQYF
>15|.|TRBJ1-2|TRBV27|few
TGTGCCAGCAGCCCCGGGACACGGGGTGGCTATGGCTACACCTTC
CASSPGTRGGYGYTF
>15|TRBD2|TRBJ2-1|TRBV6-1|once
TGTGCCAGCAGCCTACATGGGGAGGGATACAATGAGCAGTTCTTC
CASSLHGEGYNEQFF
>12|.|TRBJ1-1|TRBV16|.
TGTGCCAGCAGCCACACGGACAGTGAAGCTTTCTTT
CASSHTDSEAFF